This T cell receptor (beta chain) was sequenced for a study of blood T cell repertoires in COVID-19. Original processing methods: Amplification of reference gene primers provided the estimated nucleated cell counts. Method: immunoSEQ multiplex PCR; TCRdb's copy keeps in-frame clones and lacks some. The D gene and trimming were derived from the DNA, and the V and J assignments and clone size from that table. The data show about 100,000 clones, around 90% seen once. CDR1 and CDR2 from the germline V gene are MDHEN and SYDVKM. V lost 2 bases to trimming and J lost 6 bases, with 17 bases between them. The CDR3 spans 16 residues.

The receptor was isolated from a woman in her sixties or seventies with acute or convalescent COVID-19. The chain couples TRBV28 to TRBJ1-5; weak D call: TRBD1 (5 bases). Input material: peripheral blood. This CDR3 reads CASSLLLDSSPQPQHF. The CDR3 bases are TGTGCCAGCAGTTTACTTCTCGACAGTAGCCCTCAGCCCCAGCATTTT. Drawing the rest from reference TRBV28 and TRBJ1-5, the complete variable domain is DVKVTQSSRYLVKRTGEKVFLECVQDMDHENMFWYRQDPGLGLRLIYFSYDVKMKEKGDIPEGYSVSREKKERFSLILESASTNQTSMYLCASSLLLDSSPQPQHFGDGTRLSIL.